This paragraph covers one T cell receptor beta chain sequence. Its antigen is unknown. Together with a sample-barcoded 5' primer, a J-beta primer mix was included in a second PCR lasting about 7 to 11 cycles. In TCRdb, the 5' RACE reads were re-called with MiXCR into one record per CDR3 protein. The table records 1.5 million to 2 million distinct CDR3 sequences, around 40% of them present only once. This record comes from a study of blood T cells in healthy people across ages. Study outcomes and limitations: Those diversity estimates obtained from one million T cells were thought to be underestimates. Measured against age, TCR beta diversity per million T cells decreased in a roughly linear manner. Observed TCR beta diversity showed a strong correlation with the percentage of naive T cells as measured by flow cytometry. Among long-lived donors, naive CD4+ cells were more numerous and diversity higher than in aged donors.

Looked up from germline, CDR1 is SEHNR and CDR2 is FQNEAQ (reference sequence). There are 14 residues in the CDR3. The V end lost 4 bases, the J end lost 3 bases, and 13 bases lay between the germline ends. Sequences were obtained from blood. The chain carries TRBV7-9 and TRBJ2-7; the D gene is possibly TRBD2 (7 bases). This receptor was taken from a human donor in good health. The DNA for the CDR3 is TGTGCCAGCAGCTACGACGGGGGGCTCTACGAGCAGTACTTC. Residues: CASSYDGGLYEQYF.